Included here is one T cell receptor (beta chain) sequence, with context. Germline-derived CDR1 and CDR2 are KGHSH and LQKENI. The CDR3 is 14 residues long. V was cut by 2 bases and J by 4 bases, with 8 bases left in between. This sample stems from a study of blood T cell repertoires in COVID-19. Across the whole study: The samples span acute and convalescent COVID-19 from the United States, Italy and Spain.

The table came from immunoSEQ multiplex PCR; TCRdb's copy has only in-frame clones and leaves some out. There are more than 300,000 clones in the sample; roughly 90% occur only once, and roughly 18% lies in the top ten. Each participant's cohort was designated according to participant-reported clinical history. The specimen was PBMCs or T cells enriched from blood (not recorded which). The clonotype comes from a young woman who had recovered from COVID-19. The chain combines TRBV18 with TRBJ2-2, with D uncertain. The CDR3 loop reads CASSPSDTTGELFF. CDR3 nucleotide sequence: TGTGCCAGCTCACCATCAGACACCACCGGGGAGCTGTTTTTT.